This TCR beta chain was sequenced for a study of a mutant IDH1 vaccine in newly diagnosed glioma. In the study overall: Treated patients, about 60% male and approximately 38% female, averaged approximately 40 years of age. Previous care, which was radiotherapy, temozolomide, or both, most often involved both.

Time point denoted: baseline, week 1 (first vaccination visit). Treatment in this sample: pre-vaccination baseline after standard-of-care therapy. In every donor, the tumor was a new WHO grade 3 or 4 IDH1-mutant, ATRX-lost astrocytoma. The table lists this clone with a count of one. Its antigen remains unidentified. Germline CDR1 SEHNR, CDR2 FQNEAQ (reference sequence). The V and J ends lost 3 bases and 11 bases respectively, with 17 bases between them. This CDR3 spans 15 amino acids. Study-level findings and limits: Seemingly, top peripheral T cell clonotype changes bore no relation to pseudoprogression.

The assay was immunoSEQ multiplex PCR, and TCRdb's table has in-frame clones only and misses some. The data hold roughly 99,000 clones, with about 87% observed a single time. The receptor was derived from a woman in her 50s with glioma. The V and J genes are TRBV7-9 and TRBJ1-6, with D perhaps TRBD1 (6 bases). Sequencing used PBMCs, obtained from a glioma patient treated with radiotherapy, temozolomide or both. The CDR3 region is CASSFSARGEAPLHF. The DNA for the CDR3 is TGTGCCAGCAGCTTTTCAGCCAGGGGCGAGGCACCCCTCCACTTT.